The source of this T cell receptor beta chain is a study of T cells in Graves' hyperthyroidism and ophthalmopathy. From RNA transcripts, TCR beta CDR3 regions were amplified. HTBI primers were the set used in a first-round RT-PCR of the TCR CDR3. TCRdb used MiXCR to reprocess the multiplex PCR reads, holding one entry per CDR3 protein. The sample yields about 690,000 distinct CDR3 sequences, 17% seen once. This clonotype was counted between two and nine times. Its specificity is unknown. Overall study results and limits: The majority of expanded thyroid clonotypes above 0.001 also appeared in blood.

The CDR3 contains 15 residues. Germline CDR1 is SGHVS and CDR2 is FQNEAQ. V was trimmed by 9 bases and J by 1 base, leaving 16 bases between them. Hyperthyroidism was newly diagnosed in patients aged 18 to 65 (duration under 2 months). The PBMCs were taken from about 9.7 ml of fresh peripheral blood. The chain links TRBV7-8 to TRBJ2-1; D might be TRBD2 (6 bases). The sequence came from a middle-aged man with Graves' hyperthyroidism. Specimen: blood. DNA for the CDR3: TGTGCCAGTACCCCACGGGAGCGATCCTACAATGAGCAGTTCTTC. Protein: CASTPRERSYNEQFF.